This TCR beta chain was retrieved from a study of control samples from healthy donors and cancer patients. TCRdb's copy holds only in-frame clones and misses some; the assay was immunoSEQ multiplex PCR. The sample holds some 220,000 clones; around 94% are singletons and the top ten take roughly 1.6%. This CDR3 has 14 amino acids. The germline V gene encodes CDR1 KGHDR and CDR2 SFDVKD. V was cut by 2 bases and J by 5 bases, with 9 bases left in between. Sequencing was performed on blood. The chain employs TRBV24-1 and TRBJ1-5; D might be TRBD1 (6 bases). This clonotype originated in a man aged 45-65 years in good health. The DNA for the CDR3 is TGTGCCACCAGTGATTCCTCAGGGGATCAGCCCCAGCATTTT. Protein product: CATSDSSGDQPQHF.